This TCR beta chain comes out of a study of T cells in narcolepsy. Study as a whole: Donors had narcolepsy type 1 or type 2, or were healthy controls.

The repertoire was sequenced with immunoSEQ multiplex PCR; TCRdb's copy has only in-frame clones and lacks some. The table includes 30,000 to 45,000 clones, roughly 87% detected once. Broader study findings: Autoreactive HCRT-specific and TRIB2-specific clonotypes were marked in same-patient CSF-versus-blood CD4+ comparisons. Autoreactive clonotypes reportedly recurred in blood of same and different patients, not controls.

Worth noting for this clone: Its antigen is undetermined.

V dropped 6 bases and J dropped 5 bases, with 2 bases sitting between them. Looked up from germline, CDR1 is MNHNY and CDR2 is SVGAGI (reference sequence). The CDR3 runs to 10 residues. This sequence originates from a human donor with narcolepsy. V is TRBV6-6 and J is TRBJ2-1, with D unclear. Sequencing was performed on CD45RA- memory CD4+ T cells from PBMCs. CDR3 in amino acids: CASRNNEQFF. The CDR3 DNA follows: TGTGCCAGCAGGAACAATGAGCAGTTCTTC.